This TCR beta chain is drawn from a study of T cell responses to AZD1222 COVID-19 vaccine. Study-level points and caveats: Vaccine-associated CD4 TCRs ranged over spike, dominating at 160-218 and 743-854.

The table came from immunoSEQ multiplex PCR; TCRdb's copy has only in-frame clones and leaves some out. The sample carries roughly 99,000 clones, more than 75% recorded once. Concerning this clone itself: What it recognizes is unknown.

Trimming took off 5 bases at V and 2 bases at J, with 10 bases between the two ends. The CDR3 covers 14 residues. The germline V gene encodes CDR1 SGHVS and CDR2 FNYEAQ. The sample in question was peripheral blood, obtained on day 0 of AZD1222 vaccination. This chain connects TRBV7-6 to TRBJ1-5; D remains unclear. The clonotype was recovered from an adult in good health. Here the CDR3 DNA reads TGTGCCAGCAGCCGCGGGCCCCGCAATCAGCCCCAGCATTTT. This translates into CASSRGPRNQPQHF.